Each of the 16 T cell receptor beta chains below was sequenced from the same sample in a study of T cells expressing NK-cell markers (dated by TCRdb to the early 2020s). Library construction relied on 5' RACE. Reads for this sample came from an Illumina HiSeq 2000. Based on TCRdb reprocessing of the reads, there is one entry per CDR3 protein sequence, and DNA is missing. The table for this sample records under 600,000 distinct CDR3 sequences. The top ten hold 1.4% of the sample. Sequenced: blood T cells: a sorted CD56 or NKG2C T cell subset, CD4+ or CD8+ T cells, or bulk PBMC T cells (not recorded which). These receptors came from a woman aged 50 to 65 in good health. Donor details come from another sample of the same person, matched by shared clones.

The chain joins TRBV9 to TRBJ2-7. Germline CDR1 and CDR2: SGDLS and YYNGEE. The CDR3 spans 15 residues. The CDR3 spells CASSLNVVSSYEQYF.

The chain combines TRBV6-4 with TRBJ2-1; as DNA is missing, the TRBD1 call by TCRdb cannot be tested. Germline-derived CDR1 and CDR2 are MRHNA and SNTAGT. This CDR3 has 11 amino acids. The CDR3 sequence: CASSGGKGQFF.

The chain joins TRBV7-2 to TRBJ2-7. This CDR3 comprises 14 residues. CDR1 and CDR2 (germline): SGHTA, FQGNSA. The CDR3 is CASSLQKQSHEQYF.

This chain joins TRBV27 and TRBJ2-3; no DNA is available, so the TRBD2 call from TCRdb remains unchecked. The CDR3 contains 15 residues. Per the germline V gene, CDR1 is MNHEY and CDR2 is SMNVEV (reference sequence). CDR3 protein: CASSPGLAGVDTQYF.

This chain links TRBV20-1 with TRBJ2-1; the D call of TRBD2 rests on TCRdb alone, since no DNA is present to check it. Looked up from germline, CDR1 is DFQATT and CDR2 is SNEGSKA (reference sequence). This CDR3 region has 18 residues. This CDR3 is CSARDWGPSGPSYNEQFF.

The J gene is TRBJ2-1, the V gene TRBV27. Germline V lookup: CDR1 MNHEY, CDR2 SMNVEV (reference sequence). The CDR3 is made up of 14 amino acids. The CDR3 sequence is CASSLSGPYNEQFF.

V usage is TRBV6-1 and J usage is TRBJ1-1; without DNA, the TCRdb call of TRBD1 cannot be checked. The germline V gene encodes CDR1 MNHNS and CDR2 SASEGT. The CDR3 length is 15 residues. Here the CDR3 reads CASSERGTGITEAFF.

CDR3 amino acids: CASSRPARTGELFF. The V call is TRBV6-5, the J call TRBJ2-2; TCRdb selects TRBD1, and the lack of DNA leaves this call unchecked. The length of the CDR3 is 14 residues. Germline V lookup: CDR1 MNHEY, CDR2 SVGAGI.

The chain employs TRBV6-5 and TRBJ2-5; TCRdb's D call of TRBD1 is untestable without DNA. Looked up from germline, CDR1 is MNHEY and CDR2 is SVGAGI. CDR3 size: 13 residues. CDR3 amino acids: CASRRTAGGTQYF.

The chain has TRBV5-1 and TRBJ2-5; there is no DNA to check the TCRdb D call of TRBD2. Per germline, CDR1 SGHRS and CDR2 YFSETQ. The CDR3 sequence is 14 residues long. CDR3 amino acids: CASSGEGIQETQYF.

The chain employs TRBV29-1 and TRBJ2-3; TCRdb gives TRBD1 as the D gene, but with no DNA this cannot be confirmed. This CDR3 contains 16 residues. Germline loops: CDR1 SQVTM, CDR2 ANQGSEA. CDR3 amino acids: CSVEEMDPGTTDTQYF.

This chain uses TRBV18 with TRBJ2-6; the TRBD2 assignment by TCRdb is unverifiable without DNA. In germline, CDR1 is KGHSH, CDR2 LQKENI. The CDR3 covers 20 residues. CDR3 region: CASSPRFPARRTSGANVLTF.

V gene TRBV20-1 combines with J gene TRBJ2-3; checking the TCRdb D call of TRBD2 is not possible without DNA. Germline V gives CDR1 DFQATT, CDR2 SNEGSKA (reference sequence). The CDR3 totals 15 residues. This CDR3 reads CSARVGREWADTQYF.

The chain combines TRBV3-1 with TRBJ2-3; checking the TCRdb D call of TRBD2 is not possible without DNA. Germline V gene lookup returns CDR1 LGHDT and CDR2 YNNKEL (reference sequence). The CDR3 spans 17 residues. CDR3 sequence reads: CASSLEEGRTSTDTQYF.

This CDR3 reads CATRQQGLNTGELFF. The chain links TRBV6-5 to TRBJ2-2; lacking DNA, the TRBD1 call made by TCRdb goes unchecked. This CDR3 spans 15 amino acids. Germline V gene data show CDR1 as MNHEY and CDR2 as SVGAGI.

The CDR3: CSASPRERGETQYF. The chain has TRBV20-1 and TRBJ2-5; TCRdb's D call, TRBD1, is unchecked because there is no DNA. The germline V gene encodes CDR1 DFQATT and CDR2 SNEGSKA (reference sequence). The CDR3 extends over 14 amino acids.